This T cell receptor (beta chain) stems from a study of T cell responses to AZD1222 COVID-19 vaccine. Generated by immunoSEQ multiplex PCR, the TCRdb table keeps only in-frame clones and is missing some. The sample includes more than 75,000 clones, around 82% of them seen just once. Germline assignment: CDR1 MGHDK and CDR2 SYGVNS. V trimming: 5 bases; J trimming: 2 bases; junction bases outside the gene matches: 3. CDR3 length: 13 amino acids. The receptor comes from an adult who received the AZD1222 COVID-19 vaccine. The V and J genes are TRBV25-1 and TRBJ2-7; 7 bases align to TRBD1. The sequencing here drew on peripheral blood, taken 28 days after the second AZD1222 dose. CDR3 region: CASSNRGAYEQYF. The CDR3 DNA reads as TGTGCCAGCAGTAACAGGGGCGCCTACGAGCAGTACTTC.